The sequence of this TCR beta chain was determined in a study of a mutant IDH1 vaccine in newly diagnosed glioma. Across the whole study: Weeks 1, 3, 5, 7, 11, 15, 19 and 23 were when patients received their eight vaccinations.

Generated by immunoSEQ multiplex PCR, the TCRdb table keeps only in-frame clones and is missing some. This sample has roughly 61,000 clones, with under 90% found just once. The time point here: week 11, during vaccination. With topical imiquimod, each dose of the vaccine consisted of 300 ug of mutant IDH1 20-mer peptide. This CDR3 has 15 amino acids. V shed 0 bases and J shed 6 bases, with 12 bases lying between them. The germline gives CDR1 LGHNA, CDR2 YSLEER. Regarding this clone: What it binds is not known.

This receptor was taken from a middle-aged man with glioma. Specimen: PBMCs, collected from a glioma patient whose treatment included an IDH1 peptide vaccine. The rearrangement uses TRBV4-3 and TRBJ2-1; D may be TRBD2 (5 bases). The CDR3 DNA reads TGCGCCAGCAGCCAAGATCGGGGATGGGGCAATGAGCAGTTCTTC. This sequence encodes CASSQDRGWGNEQFF.